Listed below are T cell receptor beta chains from one sample, sequenced in a study of shared clonotypes between healthy human individuals. The repertoire was sequenced with immunoSEQ multiplex PCR; TCRdb's copy has only in-frame clones and lacks some. The sample yields hundreds of thousands of clones, 60% to 80% seen once. The sequencing input was PBMCs. The source is a woman aged 40-49 years in good health. Some clones in this sample may be carry-over from other donors' samples. Each CDR3 is given with its conserved first and last residue. Fields, in order: D gene, clone size, J gene, V gene, CDR3 protein, CDR3 DNA. A D gene is named only where the DNA matches it firmly. Only some rows state a clone size, as once, few, many or a class for expanded clones.

D gene: .; clone size: .; J gene: TRBJ2-2; V gene: TRBV28; CDR3 protein: CASTPGGGMNTGELFF; CDR3 DNA: TGTGCCAGCACCCCCGGGGGCGGGATGAACACCGGGGAGCTGTTTTTT
D gene: .; clone size: .; J gene: TRBJ1-1; V gene: TRBV10-3; CDR3 protein: CATLDRNTEAFF; CDR3 DNA: TGTGCCACTCTCGACCGGAACACTGAAGCTTTCTTT
D gene: TRBD2; clone size: .; J gene: TRBJ2-1; V gene: TRBV4-2; CDR3 protein: CASSQELAGGYNEQFF; CDR3 DNA: TGTGCCAGCAGCCAAGAACTAGCGGGAGGGTACAATGAGCAGTTCTTC
D gene: .; clone size: .; J gene: TRBJ2-1; V gene: TRBV20-1; CDR3 protein: CSASFSSEQFF; CDR3 DNA: TGCAGTGCTAGTTTTAGCAGTGAGCAGTTCTTC
D gene: .; clone size: few; J gene: TRBJ1-1; V gene: TRBV2; CDR3 protein: CASSSDGRTTEAFF; CDR3 DNA: TGTGCCAGCAGTTCAGACGGGCGAACGACTGAAGCTTTCTTT
D gene: .; clone size: .; J gene: TRBJ2-2; V gene: TRBV11-2; CDR3 protein: CASSLGRVDRELFF; CDR3 DNA: TGTGCCAGCAGCTTGGGTCGGGTAGACCGGGAGCTGTTTTTT
D gene: .; clone size: .; J gene: TRBJ1-1; V gene: TRBV7-9; CDR3 protein: CASSPRVNTEAFF; CDR3 DNA: TGTGCCAGCAGCCCCAGGGTGAACACTGAAGCTTTCTTT
D gene: .; clone size: .; J gene: TRBJ1-2; V gene: TRBV30; CDR3 protein: CAWIGTTDYYGYTF; CDR3 DNA: TGTGCCTGGATAGGGACAACTGACTACTATGGCTACACCTTC
D gene: TRBD1; clone size: .; J gene: TRBJ2-3; V gene: TRBV5-1; CDR3 protein: CASSLGQGADTQYF; CDR3 DNA: TGCGCCAGCAGCTTGGGACAGGGGGCAGATACGCAGTATTTT
D gene: .; clone size: .; J gene: TRBJ2-5; V gene: TRBV11-2; CDR3 protein: CASSRGTLETQYF; CDR3 DNA: TGTGCCAGCAGCAGGGGGACTCTGGAGACCCAGTACTTC
D gene: .; clone size: few; J gene: TRBJ2-1; V gene: TRBV21-1; CDR3 protein: CASSKVWREKDDEQFF; CDR3 DNA: TGTGCCAGCAGCAAAGTGTGGCGGGAAAAGGACGATGAGCAGTTCTTC
D gene: .; clone size: .; J gene: TRBJ2-6; V gene: TRBV6-5; CDR3 protein: CASSYGEPGANVLTF; CDR3 DNA: TGTGCCAGCAGTTACGGGGAGCCCGGGGCCAACGTCCTGACTTTC
D gene: .; clone size: .; J gene: TRBJ2-7; V gene: TRBV6-1; CDR3 protein: CASSERAYEQYF; CDR3 DNA: TGTGCCAGCAGTGAAAGGGCCTACGAGCAGTACTTC
D gene: TRBD1; clone size: .; J gene: TRBJ1-1; V gene: TRBV19; CDR3 protein: CASKQGARAEAFF; CDR3 DNA: TGTGCCAGCAAACAGGGGGCGAGGGCTGAAGCTTTCTTT
D gene: .; clone size: .; J gene: TRBJ1-2; V gene: TRBV19; CDR3 protein: CASSIPGQDYGYTF; CDR3 DNA: TGTGCCAGTAGTATCCCCGGGCAGGACTATGGCTACACCTTC
D gene: .; clone size: once; J gene: TRBJ1-4; V gene: TRBV28; CDR3 protein: CASSRSRGNEKLFF; CDR3 DNA: TGTGCCAGCAGTCGGAGCAGGGGAAATGAAAAACTGTTTTTT
D gene: TRBD1; clone size: .; J gene: TRBJ2-5; V gene: TRBV11-3; CDR3 protein: CASSQQGAETQYF; CDR3 DNA: TGTGCCAGCAGCCAACAGGGGGCTGAGACCCAGTACTTC
D gene: .; clone size: .; J gene: TRBJ2-7; V gene: TRBV5-4; CDR3 protein: CASSRDRYSYEQYF; CDR3 DNA: TGTGCCAGCAGCCGGGACCGCTACTCCTACGAGCAGTACTTC
D gene: .; clone size: .; J gene: TRBJ1-5; V gene: TRBV18; CDR3 protein: CASSRIEGDQPQHF; CDR3 DNA: TGTGCCAGCTCACGCATCGAGGGGGATCAGCCCCAGCATTTT
D gene: .; clone size: .; J gene: TRBJ2-1; V gene: TRBV4-3; CDR3 protein: CASSQVRGNYNEQFF; CDR3 DNA: TGCGCTAGCAGTCAAGTACGGGGGAACTACAATGAGCAGTTCTTC
D gene: .; clone size: few; J gene: TRBJ1-1; V gene: TRBV7-9; CDR3 protein: CASSALGGRTMNTEAFF; CDR3 DNA: TGTGCCAGCAGCGCGCTGGGGGGGCGAACAATGAACACTGAAGCTTTCTTT
D gene: .; clone size: few; J gene: TRBJ2-3; V gene: TRBV11-1; CDR3 protein: CASSVRGSGADTQYF; CDR3 DNA: TGTGCCAGCAGCGTCCGGGGGTCAGGGGCAGATACGCAGTATTTT
D gene: TRBD2; clone size: .; J gene: TRBJ2-7; V gene: TRBV5-1; CDR3 protein: CASSLARLAGNDEQYF; CDR3 DNA: TGCGCCAGCAGCTTGGCTCGCCTAGCGGGAAATGACGAGCAGTACTTC
D gene: .; clone size: few; J gene: TRBJ2-7; V gene: TRBV29-1; CDR3 protein: CSAAGTGDEQYF; CDR3 DNA: TGCAGCGCAGCGGGGACAGGAGACGAGCAGTACTTC
D gene: .; clone size: once; J gene: TRBJ1-4; V gene: TRBV5-1; CDR3 protein: CASSLAGPGEKLFF; CDR3 DNA: TGCGCCAGCAGCTTGGCTGGGCCTGGAGAAAAACTGTTTTTT
D gene: TRBD2; clone size: .; J gene: TRBJ2-5; V gene: TRBV5-4; CDR3 protein: CASSLGVGGSSQETQYF; CDR3 DNA: TGTGCCAGCAGCCTCGGCGTCGGCGGGAGTAGTCAAGAGACCCAGTACTTC
D gene: TRBD1; clone size: few; J gene: TRBJ2-1; V gene: TRBV19; CDR3 protein: CASSMTGGFPNEQFF; CDR3 DNA: TGTGCCAGTAGTATGACAGGGGGCTTCCCCAATGAGCAGTTCTTC
D gene: .; clone size: .; J gene: TRBJ1-2; V gene: TRBV25-1; CDR3 protein: CASSGGTSGYTF; CDR3 DNA: TGTGCCAGCAGTGGAGGGACATCCGGCTACACCTTC
D gene: .; clone size: .; J gene: TRBJ2-7; V gene: TRBV28; CDR3 protein: CASSLSDRINYEQYF; CDR3 DNA: TGTGCCAGCAGTTTATCCGACAGGATTAACTACGAGCAGTACTTC
D gene: .; clone size: .; J gene: TRBJ2-2; V gene: TRBV7-3; CDR3 protein: CASSPDPGTANTGELFF; CDR3 DNA: TGTGCCAGCAGCCCAGACCCCGGGACGGCGAACACCGGGGAGCTGTTCTTT
D gene: TRBD1; clone size: .; J gene: TRBJ1-2; V gene: TRBV7-9; CDR3 protein: CASSLSGGPRGGYTF; CDR3 DNA: TGTGCCAGCAGCTTGTCGGGGGGCCCCAGGGGGGGCTACACCTTC
D gene: .; clone size: .; J gene: TRBJ2-3; V gene: TRBV7-9; CDR3 protein: CASSLALGLTDTQYF; CDR3 DNA: TGTGCCAGCAGCTTAGCGTTGGGTCTCACAGATACGCAGTATTTT
D gene: .; clone size: .; J gene: TRBJ1-4; V gene: TRBV7-9; CDR3 protein: CASSTTGHSNEKLFF; CDR3 DNA: TGTGCCAGCAGCACAACGGGACACTCAAATGAAAAACTGTTTTTT
D gene: .; clone size: .; J gene: TRBJ1-2; V gene: TRBV7-9; CDR3 protein: CASSFGQPQGGYTF; CDR3 DNA: TGTGCCAGCAGCTTCGGCCAGCCCCAAGGGGGCTACACCTTC
D gene: .; clone size: once; J gene: TRBJ2-2; V gene: TRBV5-1; CDR3 protein: CASGQGTNTGELFF; CDR3 DNA: TGCGCCAGCGGCCAGGGGACGAACACCGGGGAGCTGTTTTTT